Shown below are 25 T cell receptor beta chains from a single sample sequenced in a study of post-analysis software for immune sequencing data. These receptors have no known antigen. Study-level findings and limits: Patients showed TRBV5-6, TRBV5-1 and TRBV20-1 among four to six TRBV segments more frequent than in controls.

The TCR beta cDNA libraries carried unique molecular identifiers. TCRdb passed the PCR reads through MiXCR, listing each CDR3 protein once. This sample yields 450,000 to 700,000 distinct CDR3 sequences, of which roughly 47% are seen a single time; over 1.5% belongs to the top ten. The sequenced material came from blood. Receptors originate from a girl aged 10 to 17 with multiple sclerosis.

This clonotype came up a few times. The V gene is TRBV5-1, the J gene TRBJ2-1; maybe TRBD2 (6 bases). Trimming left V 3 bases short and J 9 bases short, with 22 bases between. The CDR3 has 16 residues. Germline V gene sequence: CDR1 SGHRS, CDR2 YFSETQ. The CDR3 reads CASSSDPTGAGSEQFF. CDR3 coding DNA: TGCGCCAGCAGCTCAGACCCAACGGGAGCCGGCAGTGAGCAGTTCTTC. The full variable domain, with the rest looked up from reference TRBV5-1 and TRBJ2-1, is KAGVTQTPRYLIKTRGQQVTLSCSPISGHRSVSWYQQTPGQGLQFLFEYFSETQRNKGNFPGRFSGRQFSNSRSEMNVSTLELGDSALYLCASSSDPTGAGSEQFFGPGTRLTVL.

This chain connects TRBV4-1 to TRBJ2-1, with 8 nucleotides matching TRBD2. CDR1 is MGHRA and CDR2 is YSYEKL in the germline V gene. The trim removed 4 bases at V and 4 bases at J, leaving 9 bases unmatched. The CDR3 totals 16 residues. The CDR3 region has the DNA TGCGCCAGCAGCCTAAGGGCACTAGCGGATTACAATGAGCAGTTCTTC. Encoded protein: CASSLRALADYNEQFF.

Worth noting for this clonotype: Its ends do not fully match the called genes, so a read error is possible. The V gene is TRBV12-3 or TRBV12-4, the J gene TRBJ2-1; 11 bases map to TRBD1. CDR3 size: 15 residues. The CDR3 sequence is CVSSSGTGGVNEQFF. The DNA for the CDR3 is TGTGTCAGCAGTTCCGGGACAGGGGGTGTTAATGAGCAGTTCTTC.

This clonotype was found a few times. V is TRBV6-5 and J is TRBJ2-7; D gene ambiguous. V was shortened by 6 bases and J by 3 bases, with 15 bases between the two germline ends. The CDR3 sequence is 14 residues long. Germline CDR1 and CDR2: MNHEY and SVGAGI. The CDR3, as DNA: TGTGCCAGCAGCTCCGCGACAAGGAACTACGAGCAGTACTTC. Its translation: CASSSATRNYEQYF.

As DNA, the CDR3 is TGCGCCAGCAGCCCCACCCCCGGTGGCTCCTACGAGCAGTACTTC. Encoded protein: CASSPTPGGSYEQYF. This chain links TRBV4-1 with TRBJ2-7, with D unclear. Germline CDR1 reads MGHRA; CDR2 reads YSYEKL. This CDR3 comprises 15 residues. V lost 4 bases and J 0 bases, leaving 13 bases between the germline ends.

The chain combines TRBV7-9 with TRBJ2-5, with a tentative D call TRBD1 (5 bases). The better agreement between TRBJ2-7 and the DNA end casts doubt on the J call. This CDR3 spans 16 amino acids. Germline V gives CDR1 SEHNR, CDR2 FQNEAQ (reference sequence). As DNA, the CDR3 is TGTGCCAGCAGCCATCGGGCAGGAAAGCCAGGGAACGAGCAGTACTTC. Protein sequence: CASSHRAGKPGNEQYF.

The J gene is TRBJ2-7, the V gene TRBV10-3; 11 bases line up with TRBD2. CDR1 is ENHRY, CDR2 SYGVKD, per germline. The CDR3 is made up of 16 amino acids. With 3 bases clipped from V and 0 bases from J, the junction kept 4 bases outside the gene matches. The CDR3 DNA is TGTGCCATCAGTGACCCGACTAGCGGGGACTCCTACGAGCAGTACTTC. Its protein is CAISDPTSGDSYEQYF.

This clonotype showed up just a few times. The CDR3 bases are TGTGCCAGCAGCCAAGACCCGAGCGTGACAGATACGCAGTATTTT. This codes for CASSQDPSVTDTQYF. The V gene is TRBV3-1, the J gene TRBJ2-3; D is unclear. V was shortened by 0 bases and J by 3 bases, with 10 bases between the two germline ends. This CDR3 spans 15 amino acids. Germline CDR1 and CDR2: LGHDT and YNNKEL (reference sequence).

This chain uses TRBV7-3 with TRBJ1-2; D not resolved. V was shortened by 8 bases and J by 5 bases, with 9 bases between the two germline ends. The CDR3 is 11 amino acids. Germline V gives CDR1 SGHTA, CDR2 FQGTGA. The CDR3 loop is CASARDYGYTF. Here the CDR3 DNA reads TGTGCCAGCGCGAGGGATTATGGCTACACCTTC.

CDR3 sequence: CASSFGSWEGYTF. The CDR3, as DNA: TGTGCCAGCAGTTTTGGTTCGTGGGAGGGCTACACCTTC. The chain carries TRBV12-3 or TRBV12-4 and TRBJ1-2; D not certain. The CDR3 consists of 13 residues. The germline V and J ends were trimmed by 3 bases and 8 bases, with 13 bases remaining between them.

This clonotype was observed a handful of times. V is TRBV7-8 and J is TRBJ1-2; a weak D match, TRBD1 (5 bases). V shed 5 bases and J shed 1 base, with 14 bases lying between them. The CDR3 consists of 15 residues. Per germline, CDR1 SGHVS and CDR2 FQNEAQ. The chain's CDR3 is CASSKDKQINYGYTF. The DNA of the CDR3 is TGTGCCAGCAGCAAGGACAAGCAGATTAACTATGGCTACACCTTC.

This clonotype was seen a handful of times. The CDR3 protein is CASSYSQGSNQPQHF. The CDR3 DNA reads as TGTGCCAGCAGTTACTCGCAAGGTAGCAATCAGCCCCAGCATTTT. The chain couples TRBV6-5 to TRBJ1-5, with D uncertain. With 0 bases removed from V and 0 bases from J, the gap between germline ends came to 6 bases. CDR3 size: 15 residues. Germline assignment: CDR1 MNHEY and CDR2 SVGAGI.

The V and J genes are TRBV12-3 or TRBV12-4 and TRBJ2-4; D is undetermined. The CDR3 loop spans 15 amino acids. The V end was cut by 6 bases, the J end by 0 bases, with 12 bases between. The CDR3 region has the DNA TGTGCCAGCAGCCCTAACAGAGTAGCCAAAAACATTCAGTACTTC. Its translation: CASSPNRVAKNIQYF.

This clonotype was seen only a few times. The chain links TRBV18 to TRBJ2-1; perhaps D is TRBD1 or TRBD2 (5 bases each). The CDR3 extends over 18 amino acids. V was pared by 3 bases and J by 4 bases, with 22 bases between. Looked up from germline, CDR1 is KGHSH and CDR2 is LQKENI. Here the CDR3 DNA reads TGTGCCAGCTCACCGCCGGGACCTCTGCAAAGGGTTTACAATGAGCAGTTCTTC. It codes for CASSPPGPLQRVYNEQFF.

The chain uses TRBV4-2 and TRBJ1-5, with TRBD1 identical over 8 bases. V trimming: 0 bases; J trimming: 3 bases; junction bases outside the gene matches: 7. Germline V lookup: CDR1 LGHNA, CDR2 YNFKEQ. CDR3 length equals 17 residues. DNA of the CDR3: TGTGCCAGCAGCCAAGATCTGAAGGACAGGGTCAATCAGCCCCAGCATTTT. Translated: CASSQDLKDRVNQPQHF.

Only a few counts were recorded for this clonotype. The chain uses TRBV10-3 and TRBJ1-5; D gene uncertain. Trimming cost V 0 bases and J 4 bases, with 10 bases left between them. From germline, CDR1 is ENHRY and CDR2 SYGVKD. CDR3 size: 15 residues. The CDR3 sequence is CAISESARLNQPQHF. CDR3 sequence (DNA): TGTGCCATCAGTGAGTCGGCCAGATTGAATCAGCCCCAGCATTTT.

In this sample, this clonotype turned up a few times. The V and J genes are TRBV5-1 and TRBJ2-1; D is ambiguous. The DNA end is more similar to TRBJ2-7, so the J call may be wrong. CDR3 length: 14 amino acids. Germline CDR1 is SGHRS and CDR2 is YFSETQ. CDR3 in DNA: TGCGCCAGCAGCTTGCTTCCTTCCTACAATGAGCAGTACTTC. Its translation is CASSLLPSYNEQYF.

CDR3 in DNA: TGTGCCAGCAGCTTAACGGGGGGTACCTTTGGGGCCAACGTCCTGACTTTC. The encoded protein is CASSLTGGTFGANVLTF. The rearrangement uses TRBV7-3 and TRBJ2-6; possible D gene TRBD2, 6 bases. Germline CDR1 and CDR2: SGHTA and FQGTGA. The ends were cut back, 0 bases at V and 3 bases at J, with 12 bases in the middle. The CDR3 covers 17 residues. Based on the CDR3 plus reference TRBV7-3 and TRBJ2-6, the full variable domain is GAGVSQTPSNKVTEKGKYVELRCDPISGHTALYWYRQSLGQGPEFLIYFQGTGAADDSGLPNDRFFAVRPEGSVSTLKIQRTERGDSAVYLCASSLTGGTFGANVLTFGAGSRLTVL.

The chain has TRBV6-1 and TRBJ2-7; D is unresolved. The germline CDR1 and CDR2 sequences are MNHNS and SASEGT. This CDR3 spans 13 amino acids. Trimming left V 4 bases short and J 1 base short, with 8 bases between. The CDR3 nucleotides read TGTGCCAGCAGTGGAGCAGATTCCTACGAGCAGTACTTC. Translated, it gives CASSGADSYEQYF.

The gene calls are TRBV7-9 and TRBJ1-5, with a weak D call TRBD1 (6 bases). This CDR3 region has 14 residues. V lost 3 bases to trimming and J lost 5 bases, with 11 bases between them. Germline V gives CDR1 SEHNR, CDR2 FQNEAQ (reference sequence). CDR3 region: CASSLDSEYQPQHF. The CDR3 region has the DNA TGTGCCAGCAGCTTGGACAGCGAGTATCAGCCCCAGCATTTT.

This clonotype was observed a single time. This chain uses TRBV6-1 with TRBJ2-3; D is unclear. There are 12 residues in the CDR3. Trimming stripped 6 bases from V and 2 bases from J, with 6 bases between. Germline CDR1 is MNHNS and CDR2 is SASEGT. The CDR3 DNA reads TGTGCCAGCAGGGCCCTCACAGATACGCAGTATTTT. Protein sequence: CASRALTDTQYF.

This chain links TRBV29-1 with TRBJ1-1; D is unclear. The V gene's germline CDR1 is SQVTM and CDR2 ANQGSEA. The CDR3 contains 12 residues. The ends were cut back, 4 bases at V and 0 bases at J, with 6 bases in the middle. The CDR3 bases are TGCAGCGTTGGCTTACTGAACACTGAAGCTTTCTTT. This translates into CSVGLLNTEAFF.

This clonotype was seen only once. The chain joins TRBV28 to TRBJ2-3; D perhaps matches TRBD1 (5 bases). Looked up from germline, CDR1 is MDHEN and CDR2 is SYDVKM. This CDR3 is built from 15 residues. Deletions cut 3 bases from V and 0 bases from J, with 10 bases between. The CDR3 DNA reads TGTGCCAGCAGTTTCTCCGGACAAAGCACAGATACGCAGTATTTT. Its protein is CASSFSGQSTDTQYF.

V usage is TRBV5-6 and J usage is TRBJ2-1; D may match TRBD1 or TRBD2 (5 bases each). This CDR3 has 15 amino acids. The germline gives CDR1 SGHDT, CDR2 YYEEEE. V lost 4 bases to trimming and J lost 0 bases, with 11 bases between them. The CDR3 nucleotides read TGTGCCAGCAGCGGGGGTCAGGGCTCCTACAATGAGCAGTTCTTC. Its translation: CASSGGQGSYNEQFF. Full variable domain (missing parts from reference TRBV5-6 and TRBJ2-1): DAGVTQSPTHLIKTRGQQVTLRCSPKSGHDTVSWYQQALGQGPQFIFQYYEEEERQRGNFPDRFSGHQFPNYSSELNVNALLLGDSALYLCASSGGQGSYNEQFFGPGTRLTVL.

CDR3 residues: CSVGGFVRANYGYTF. The CDR3 coding sequence is TGCAGCGTTGGGGGGTTCGTGAGAGCTAACTATGGCTACACCTTC. The chain couples TRBV29-1 to TRBJ1-2; possible D gene TRBD1, 5 bases. Trimming stripped 4 bases from V and 0 bases from J, with 15 bases between. CDR3 size: 15 residues. CDR1 is SQVTM, CDR2 ANQGSEA, per germline.